These T cell receptor beta chains were read from a single sample in a study of control samples from healthy donors and cancer patients. The assay was immunoSEQ multiplex PCR, and TCRdb's table has in-frame clones only and misses some. The data hold around 94,000 clones, with 92% observed a single time. The source material was blood. The receptors stem from a woman aged 18-35 years in good health. Both conserved end residues are trimmed from each CDR3. Some rows have no size entry. The others give once, few or many, or a class for an expanded clone.

j_call clone_size v_call cdr3_aa
TRBJ2-1 . TRBV7-9 ASSPRTSGVYNEQF
TRBJ2-5 . TRBV5-6 ASSLRLAGGQETQY
TRBJ1-4 . TRBV4-2 ASSLQATVKLF
TRBJ2-7 . TRBV7-7 ASSLGVGGSYEQY
TRBJ1-3 . TRBV6-5 ASSYGTHSGNTIY
TRBJ1-6 . TRBV11-2 ASTSGSYNSPLH
TRBJ1-6 . TRBV9 ASSVEGTDNSPLH
TRBJ1-4 . TRBV25-1 ASRRNEKLF
TRBJ2-3 . TRBV2 ASSATGTRSDTQY
TRBJ1-5 . TRBV28 ASSREDNQPQH
TRBJ2-7 . TRBV25-1 ATSIQGLDEQY
TRBJ2-2 once TRBV4-3 ASSQDIQGANTGELF
TRBJ2-7 . TRBV27 ASSPGQVYEQY
TRBJ2-7 . TRBV12-3/TRBV12-4 ASSLSPHEQY
TRBJ1-2 . TRBV6-5 ASSYSTGGDGYT
TRBJ2-1 . TRBV19 ASRLAGQSYNEQF
TRBJ1-1 . TRBV24-1 ATREGQGPNTEAF
TRBJ2-2 . TRBV19 ASSILSDYTGELF
TRBJ1-2 . TRBV6-5 ATNRAAVGYGYT
TRBJ1-1 . TRBV7-6 ASSLGAGSNTEAF
TRBJ2-3 . TRBV6-5 ASSSRTRTDTQY
TRBJ2-1 . TRBV3-1/TRBV3-2 ASTLGGGSYNEQF
TRBJ1-1 . TRBV29-1 SVESAEAF
TRBJ2-5 once TRBV9 ASSSRLGRETQY
TRBJ1-1 . TRBV19 ASSIWGTGTEAF
TRBJ2-1 . TRBV24-1 ATSDLARQGKQF
TRBJ1-1 . TRBV18 ASSPGQNPWNTEAF
TRBJ1-1 once TRBV12-3/TRBV12-4 ASGRQGNTEAF
TRBJ2-3 . TRBV2 ASSPGQGTTQY
TRBJ1-1 . TRBV28 ASSLLHSMNTEAF
TRBJ2-5 . TRBV6-4 ASRLGTQY
TRBJ1-2 . TRBV2 ASSVQAKGYGYT